This TCR beta chain comes out of a study of regulatory T cells in long-lasting Graves disease. Findings and limits, study-wide: Relative to new patients (roughly 950), persistent patients exhibited greater sharing of public clonotypes (around 2,800). Persistent disease favored TRBV28, TRBJ1-2 and TRBJ2-5.

Time point reported: persistent/refractory GD, antithyroid drugs over 5 years with positive TRAb. Generation of the TCR library employed RNA extracted from PBMCs. Arm-PCR of CDR3 regions and iRepertoire HTBI primers were the basis on which TCR beta libraries were built. Each CDR3 protein is one row after TCRdb ran MiXCR on the multiplex PCR reads. Here the sample spans about 470,000 distinct CDR3 sequences, 20% to 25% being singletons. Of note for this clonotype: The target antigen is unknown.

With V trimmed by 4 bases and J by 2 bases, 10 bases remained unmatched. Germline values: CDR1 SEHNR, CDR2 FQNEAQ (reference sequence). This CDR3 has 17 amino acids. This receptor was obtained from a female donor with Graves disease. The chain couples TRBV7-9 to TRBJ2-2, with 7 bases lining up with TRBD2. The sequencing used peripheral blood mononuclear cells (PBMCs), collected when the disease was refractory, from a patient treated with antithyroid drugs. CDR3 in DNA: TGTGCCAGCAGCTCTGGTCCAGCGGGAATAAACACCGGGGAGCTGTTTTTT. Translating gives CASSSGPAGINTGELFF.